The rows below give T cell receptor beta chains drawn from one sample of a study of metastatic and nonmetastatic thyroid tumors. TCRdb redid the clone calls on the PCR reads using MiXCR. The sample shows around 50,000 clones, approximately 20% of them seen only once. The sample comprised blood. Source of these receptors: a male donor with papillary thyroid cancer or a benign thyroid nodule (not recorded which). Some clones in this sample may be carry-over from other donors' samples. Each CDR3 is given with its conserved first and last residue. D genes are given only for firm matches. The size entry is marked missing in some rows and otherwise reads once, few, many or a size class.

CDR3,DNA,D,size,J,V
CASSPPRDRGYTEAFF,TGTGCCAGCAGCCCCCCCCGGGACAGGGGGTACACTGAAGCTTTCTTT,TRBD1,many,TRBJ1-1,TRBV11-1
CSDSTYPGMTDYEQYF,TGCAGTGATAGTACCTACCCGGGAATGACTGACTACGAGCAGTACTTC,-,-,TRBJ2-7,TRBV20-1
CASSLDPGTTEAFF,TGCGCCAGCAGCTTGGACCCAGGGACCACTGAAGCTTTCTTT,-,-,TRBJ1-1,TRBV5-1
CASSIYGSSYEQYF,TGTGCCAGTAGTATATACGGGAGCTCCTACGAGCAGTACTTC,-,many,TRBJ2-7,TRBV19
CASIPAGSGYNEQFF,TGTGCCAGCATCCCCGCCGGGTCTGGCTACAATGAGCAGTTCTTC,-,many,TRBJ2-1,TRBV7-9
CASSRGGDYGYTF,TGCGCCAGCAGCCGGGGGGGGGACTATGGCTACACCTTC,-,many,TRBJ1-2,TRBV5-1
CASRLAGPQETQYF,TGTGCCAGCAGGCTAGCTGGACCGCAAGAGACCCAGTACTTC,-,few,TRBJ2-5,TRBV6-2/TRBV6-3
CASSLGGVQAPLHF,TGCGCCAGCAGCTTGGGGGGGGTTCAGGCACCCCTCCACTTT,-,many,TRBJ1-6,TRBV5-1
CASSSLAGGLSNGELFF,TGCGCCAGCAGTTCACTAGCGGGAGGCCTCTCTAACGGGGAGCTGTTTTTT,TRBD2,medium-sized,TRBJ2-2,TRBV5-1
CASSLVGDRASNEQYF,TGTGCCAGCAGCTTAGTGGGGGACAGGGCCTCGAACGAGCAGTACTTC,TRBD1,many,TRBJ2-7,TRBV11-3
CASSLDRNEQFF,TGTGCCAGCTCTCTCGACAGAAATGAGCAGTTCTTC,-,many,TRBJ2-1,TRBV18
CASRLIPGTANYGYTF,TGTGCCAGCAGACTAATCCCGGGGACCGCTAACTACGGCTACACCTTC,-,-,TRBJ1-2,TRBV6-2/TRBV6-3
CASSLFQGDQPQHF,TGTGCCAGCAGCTTGTTCCAGGGGGATCAGCCCCAGCATTTT,TRBD1,-,TRBJ1-5,TRBV5-6
CASSDSPGTDTQYF,TGTGCCAGCAGTGACTCGCCGGGCACAGATACGCAGTATTTT,-,medium-sized,TRBJ2-3,TRBV6-4
CASSPQVRVPNTGELFF,TGTGCCAGCAGCCCCCAAGTCAGGGTCCCGAACACCGGGGAGCTGTTTTTT,-,-,TRBJ2-2,TRBV11-2
CASSQLGTSGSQETQYF,TGCGCCAGCAGCCAACTTGGGACTAGCGGCAGTCAAGAGACCCAGTACTTC,TRBD2,-,TRBJ2-5,TRBV4-1
CASSPPGLVNEQFF,TGTGCCAGCAGCCCCCCGGGACTAGTCAATGAGCAGTTCTTC,TRBD2,many,TRBJ2-1,TRBV7-3
CASSTTLANANVLTF,TGCGCCAGCAGCACTACCCTAGCGAACGCCAACGTCCTGACTTTC,-,-,TRBJ2-6,TRBV5-1
CASRAGIEQYF,TGTGCCAGCAGAGCGGGAATCGAGCAGTACTTC,TRBD2,-,TRBJ2-7,TRBV12-3/TRBV12-4
CASSLGLLRQPQHF,TGTGCCAGCAGTTTAGGTCTACTGAGGCAGCCCCAGCATTTT,-,many,TRBJ1-5,TRBV28
CASSLESELGELFF,TGCGCCAGCAGCTTGGAGTCCGAGCTCGGGGAGCTGTTTTTT,-,-,TRBJ2-2,TRBV5-1
CSARGLTDEQYF,TGCAGTGCTAGGGGCCTCACGGACGAGCAGTACTTC,-,many,TRBJ2-7,TRBV20-1
CASSSSPSGAYEQYF,TGTGCCAGCAGCTCCTCCCCTAGCGGGGCCTACGAGCAGTACTTC,TRBD2,many,TRBJ2-7,TRBV28
CASSPRTTETQYF,TGTGCCAGCAGCCCCCGGACTACCGAGACCCAGTACTTC,-,few,TRBJ2-5,TRBV11-2
CASTLEGNTEAFF,TGTGCCAGCACCCTAGAGGGGAACACTGAAGCTTTCTTT,-,many,TRBJ1-1,TRBV28
CASRVLGQGEFSPLHF,TGCGCCAGCAGGGTGCTCGGACAGGGGGAGTTTTCACCCCTCCACTTT,TRBD1,once,TRBJ1-6,TRBV5-1
CASEGGSKTQYF,TGTGCCAGCGAGGGGGGAAGCAAGACCCAGTACTTC,-,-,TRBJ2-5,TRBV2
CASTLVLGEGQDHFF,TGTGCCAGCACCTTAGTTCTGGGGGAGGGCCAGGATCATTTCTTC,TRBD2,-,TRBJ2-1,TRBV11-1
CASRRDSRNTEAFF,TGTGCCAGCAGACGTGACAGCAGGAACACTGAAGCTTTCTTT,-,-,TRBJ1-1,TRBV7-9
CASSGRKQYF,TGTGCCAGCAGTGGGCGAAAGCAGTACTTC,-,many,TRBJ2-7,TRBV2
CASSDLLHVQGQGHQPQHF,TGTGCCAGCAGTGACCTTCTTCACGTTCAAGGACAGGGTCATCAGCCCCAGCATTTT,TRBD1,-,TRBJ1-5,TRBV2
CSVGGTGLNTEAFF,TGCAGCGTGGGGGGAACAGGGCTGAACACTGAAGCTTTCTTT,-,many,TRBJ1-1,TRBV29-1
CASSLDGRDYGQYF,TGTGCCAGCAGCTTAGATGGTAGGGACTACGGGCAGTACTTC,TRBD2,few,TRBJ2-7,TRBV11-3
CASSLGQENTEAFF,TGTGCCAGCAGCTTGGGACAGGAGAACACTGAAGCTTTCTTT,TRBD1,many,TRBJ1-1,TRBV7-3
CASSSSYTDTQYF,TGTGCCAGCAGCTCGTCATACACAGATACGCAGTATTTT,-,-,TRBJ2-3,TRBV7-2
CASSPASGYEQYF,TGTGCCAGCTCACCGGCTAGCGGCTACGAGCAGTACTTC,TRBD2,-,TRBJ2-7,TRBV18
CSAQDGYGYTF,TGCAGTGCACAAGACGGTTATGGCTACACCTTC,-,many,TRBJ1-2,TRBV20-1
CAWSVGGSGQPQHF,TGTGCCTGGAGTGTAGGGGGTTCGGGGCAGCCCCAGCATTTT,-,many,TRBJ1-5,TRBV30
CASSRRSDYEQYF,TGTGCCAGCAGCCGGCGCAGCGACTACGAGCAGTACTTC,-,-,TRBJ2-7,TRBV3-1
CASILAGFSYEQYF,TGTGCTAGCATTTTAGCGGGCTTCTCCTACGAGCAGTACTTC,TRBD2,few,TRBJ2-7,TRBV12-3/TRBV12-4